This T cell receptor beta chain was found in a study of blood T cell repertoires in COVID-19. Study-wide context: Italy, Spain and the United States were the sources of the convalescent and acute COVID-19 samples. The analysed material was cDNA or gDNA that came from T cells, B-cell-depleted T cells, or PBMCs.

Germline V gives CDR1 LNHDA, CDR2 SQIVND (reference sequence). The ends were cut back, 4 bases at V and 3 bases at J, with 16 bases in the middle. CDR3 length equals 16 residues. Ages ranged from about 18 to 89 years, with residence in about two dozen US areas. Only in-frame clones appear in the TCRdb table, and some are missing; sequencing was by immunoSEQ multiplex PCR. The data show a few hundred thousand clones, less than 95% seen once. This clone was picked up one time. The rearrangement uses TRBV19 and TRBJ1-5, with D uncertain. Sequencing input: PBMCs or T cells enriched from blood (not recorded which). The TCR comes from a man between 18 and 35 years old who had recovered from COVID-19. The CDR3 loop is CASSTTRRGNNQPQHF. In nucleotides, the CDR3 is TGTGCCAGTAGTACTACGCGAAGAGGCAACAATCAGCCCCAGCATTTT.